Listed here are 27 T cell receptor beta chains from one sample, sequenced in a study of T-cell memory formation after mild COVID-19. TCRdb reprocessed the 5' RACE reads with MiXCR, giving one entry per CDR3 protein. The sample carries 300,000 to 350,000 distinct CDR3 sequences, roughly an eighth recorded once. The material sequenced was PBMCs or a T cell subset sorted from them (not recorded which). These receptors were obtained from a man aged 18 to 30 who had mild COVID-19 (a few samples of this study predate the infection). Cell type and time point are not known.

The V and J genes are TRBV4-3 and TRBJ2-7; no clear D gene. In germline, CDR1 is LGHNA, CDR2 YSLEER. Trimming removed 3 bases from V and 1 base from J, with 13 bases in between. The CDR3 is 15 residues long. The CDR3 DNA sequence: TGCGCCAGCAGCCAGACTCCGGGTTTGTCCTACGAGCAGTACTTC. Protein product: CASSQTPGLSYEQYF.

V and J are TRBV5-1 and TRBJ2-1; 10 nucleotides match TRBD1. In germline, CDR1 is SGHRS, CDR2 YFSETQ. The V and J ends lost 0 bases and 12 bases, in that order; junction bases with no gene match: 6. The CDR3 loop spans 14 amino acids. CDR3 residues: CASSLVGQGDRQFF. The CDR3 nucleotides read TGCGCCAGCAGCTTGGTTGGACAGGGGGACCGGCAGTTCTTC. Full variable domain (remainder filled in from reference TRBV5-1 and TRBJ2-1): KAGVTQTPRYLIKTRGQQVTLSCSPISGHRSVSWYQQTPGQGLQFLFEYFSETQRNKGNFPGRFSGRQFSNSRSEMNVSTLELGDSALYLCASSLVGQGDRQFFGPGTRLTVL.

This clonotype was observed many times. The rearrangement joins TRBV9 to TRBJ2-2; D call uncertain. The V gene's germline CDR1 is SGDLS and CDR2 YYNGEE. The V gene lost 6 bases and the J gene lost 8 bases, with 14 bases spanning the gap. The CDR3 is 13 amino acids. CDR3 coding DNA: TGTGCCAGCACCGGCTCCAGTTGGGGGGAGCTGTTTTTT. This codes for CASTGSSWGELFF.

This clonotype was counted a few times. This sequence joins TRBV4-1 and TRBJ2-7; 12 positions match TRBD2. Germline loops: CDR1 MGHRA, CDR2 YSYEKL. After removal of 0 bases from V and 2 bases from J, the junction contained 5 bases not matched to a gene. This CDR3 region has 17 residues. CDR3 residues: CASSQDRASGGAYEQYF. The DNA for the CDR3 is TGCGCCAGCAGCCAAGATAGGGCTAGCGGGGGGGCCTACGAGCAGTACTTC.

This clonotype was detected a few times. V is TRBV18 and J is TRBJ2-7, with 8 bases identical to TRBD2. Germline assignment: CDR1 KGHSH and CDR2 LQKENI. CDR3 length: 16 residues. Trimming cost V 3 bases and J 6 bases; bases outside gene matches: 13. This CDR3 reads CASSPGTRRRVSEQYV. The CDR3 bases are TGTGCCAGCTCACCGGGGACTAGGCGCCGAGTGAGCGAGCAGTACGTC.

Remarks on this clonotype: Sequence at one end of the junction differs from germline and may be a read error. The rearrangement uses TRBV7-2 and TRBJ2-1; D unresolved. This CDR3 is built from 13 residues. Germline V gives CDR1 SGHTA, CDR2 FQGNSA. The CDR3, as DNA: TGTGCCAGCAGCTTAGGCCGATACAATGGGCAGTTCTTC. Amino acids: CASSLGRYNGQFF.

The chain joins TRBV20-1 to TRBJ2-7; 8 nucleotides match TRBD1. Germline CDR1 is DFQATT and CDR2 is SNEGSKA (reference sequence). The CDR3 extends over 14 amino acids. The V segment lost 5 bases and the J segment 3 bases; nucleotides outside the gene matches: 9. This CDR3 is CSAVNRDRYYEQYF. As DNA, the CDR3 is TGCAGTGCTGTAAACCGGGACAGGTACTACGAGCAGTACTTC.

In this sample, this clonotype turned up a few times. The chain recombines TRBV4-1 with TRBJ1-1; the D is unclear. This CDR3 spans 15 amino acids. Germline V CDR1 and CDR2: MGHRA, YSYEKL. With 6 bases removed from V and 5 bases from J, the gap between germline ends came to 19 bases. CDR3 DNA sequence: TGCGCCAGCAGAGATGGACCAAGAAAATGGACTGAAGCTTTCTTT. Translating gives CASRDGPRKWTEAFF.

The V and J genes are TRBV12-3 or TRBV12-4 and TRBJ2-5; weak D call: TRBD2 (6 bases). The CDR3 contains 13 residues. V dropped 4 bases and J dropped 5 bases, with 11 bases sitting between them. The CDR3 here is CASSSDGGETQYF. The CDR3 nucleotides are TGTGCCAGCAGTTCGGACGGAGGGGAGACCCAGTACTTC.

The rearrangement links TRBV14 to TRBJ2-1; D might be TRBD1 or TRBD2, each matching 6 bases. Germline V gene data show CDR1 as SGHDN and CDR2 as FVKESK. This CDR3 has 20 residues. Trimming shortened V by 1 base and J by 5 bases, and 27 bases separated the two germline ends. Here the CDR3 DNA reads TGTGCCAGCAGCCAAGTCGAGGAGGGACAACCCTCCTGGGACGACAATGAGCAGTTCTTC. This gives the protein CASSQVEEGQPSWDDNEQFF.

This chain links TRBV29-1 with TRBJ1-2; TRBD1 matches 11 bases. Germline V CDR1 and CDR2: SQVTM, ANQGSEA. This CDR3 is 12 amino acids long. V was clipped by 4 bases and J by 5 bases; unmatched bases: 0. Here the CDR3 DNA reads TGCAGCGTTGGGGACAGGGGGTATGGCTACACCTTC. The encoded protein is CSVGDRGYGYTF. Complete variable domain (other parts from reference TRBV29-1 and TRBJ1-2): SAVISQKPSRDICQRGTSLTIQCQVDSQVTMMFWYRQQPGQSLTLIATANQGSEATYESGFVIDKFPISRPNLTFSTLTVSNMSPEDSSIYLCSVGDRGYGYTFGSGTRLTVV.

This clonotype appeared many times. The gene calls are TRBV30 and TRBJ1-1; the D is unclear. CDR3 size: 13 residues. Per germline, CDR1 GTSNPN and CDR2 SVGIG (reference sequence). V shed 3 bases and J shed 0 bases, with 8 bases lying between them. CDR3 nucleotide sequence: TGTGCCTGGAGCCCGCAGCTGAACACTGAAGCTTTCTTT. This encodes CAWSPQLNTEAFF.

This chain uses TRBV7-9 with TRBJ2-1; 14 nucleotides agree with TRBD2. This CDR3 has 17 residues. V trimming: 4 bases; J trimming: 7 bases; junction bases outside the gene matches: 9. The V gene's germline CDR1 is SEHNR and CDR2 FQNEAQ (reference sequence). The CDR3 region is CASSSTSGGVTRNEQFF. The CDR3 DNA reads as TGTGCCAGCAGCTCGACTAGCGGGGGGGTAACTAGGAATGAGCAGTTCTTC.

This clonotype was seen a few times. CDR3 sequence: CASSFGRSTEAFF. The CDR3 DNA reads as TGCGCCAGCAGCTTCGGTCGCAGCACTGAAGCTTTCTTT. The V gene is TRBV5-1, the J gene TRBJ1-1; D not resolved. The V and J ends lost 2 bases and 4 bases respectively, with 9 bases between them. Germline assignment: CDR1 SGHRS and CDR2 YFSETQ. This CDR3 is built from 13 residues.

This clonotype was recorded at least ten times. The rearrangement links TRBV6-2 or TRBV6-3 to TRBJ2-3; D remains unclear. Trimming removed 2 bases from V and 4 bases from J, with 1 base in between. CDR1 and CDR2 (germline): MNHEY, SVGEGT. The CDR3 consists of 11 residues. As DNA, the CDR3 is TGTGCCAGCAGTTACGCAGATACGCAGTATTTT. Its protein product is CASSYADTQYF.

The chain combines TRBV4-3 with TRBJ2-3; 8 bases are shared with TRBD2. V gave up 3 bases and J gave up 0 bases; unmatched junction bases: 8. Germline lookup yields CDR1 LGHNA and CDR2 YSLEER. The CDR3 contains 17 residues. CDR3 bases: TGCGCCAGCAGCCAGACCGCTAGCGGGTACAGCACAGATACGCAGTATTTT. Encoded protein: CASSQTASGYSTDTQYF.

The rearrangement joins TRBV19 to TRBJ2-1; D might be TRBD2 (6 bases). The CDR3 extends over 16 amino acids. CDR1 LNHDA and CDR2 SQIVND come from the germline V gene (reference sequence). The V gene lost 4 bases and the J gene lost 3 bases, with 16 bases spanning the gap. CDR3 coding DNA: TGTGCCAGTAGTACACAGGCGTCCGGGAGCTACAATGAGCAGTTCTTC. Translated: CASSTQASGSYNEQFF.

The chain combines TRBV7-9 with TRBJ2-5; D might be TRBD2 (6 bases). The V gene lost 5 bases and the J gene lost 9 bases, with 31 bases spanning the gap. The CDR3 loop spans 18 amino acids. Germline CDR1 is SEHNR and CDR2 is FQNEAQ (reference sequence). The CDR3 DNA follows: TGTGCCAGCAGCCCCAGGTTGGGAGCGGCGTACAGCTGGGGGGCCCAGTACTTC. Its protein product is CASSPRLGAAYSWGAQYF.

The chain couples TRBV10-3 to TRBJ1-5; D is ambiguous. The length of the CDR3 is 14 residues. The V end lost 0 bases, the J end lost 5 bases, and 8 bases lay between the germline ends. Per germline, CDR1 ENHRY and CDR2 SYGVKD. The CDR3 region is CAISESSRDQPQHF. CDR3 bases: TGTGCCATCAGTGAGTCGTCTAGGGATCAGCCCCAGCATTTT.

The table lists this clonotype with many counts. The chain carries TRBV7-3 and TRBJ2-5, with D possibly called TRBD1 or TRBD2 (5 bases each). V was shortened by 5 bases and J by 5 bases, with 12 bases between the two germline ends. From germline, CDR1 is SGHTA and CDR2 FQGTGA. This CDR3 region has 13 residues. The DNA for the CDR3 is TGTGCCAGCAGCACTGGGACGGCGGAGACCCAGTACTTC. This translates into CASSTGTAETQYF.

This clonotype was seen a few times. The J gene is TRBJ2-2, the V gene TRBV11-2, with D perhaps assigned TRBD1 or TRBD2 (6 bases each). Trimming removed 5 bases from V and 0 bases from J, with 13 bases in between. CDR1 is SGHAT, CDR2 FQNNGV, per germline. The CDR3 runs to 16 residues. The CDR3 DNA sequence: TGTGCCAGCAGCCCCCAGAGGGGGGCGAACACCGGGGAGCTGTTTTTT. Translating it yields CASSPQRGANTGELFF. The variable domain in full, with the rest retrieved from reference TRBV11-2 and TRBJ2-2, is EAGVAQSPRYKIIEKRQSVAFWCNPISGHATLYWYQQILGQGPKLLIQFQNNGVVDDSQLPKDRFSAERLKGVDSTLKIQPAKLEDSAVYLCASSPQRGANTGELFFGEGSRLTVL.

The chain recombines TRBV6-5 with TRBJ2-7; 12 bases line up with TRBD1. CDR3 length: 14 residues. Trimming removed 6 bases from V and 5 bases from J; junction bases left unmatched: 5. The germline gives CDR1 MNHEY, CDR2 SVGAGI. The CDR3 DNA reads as TGTGCCAGCAGGCCGGGACAGGGGGCTCACGAGCAGTACGTC. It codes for CASRPGQGAHEQYV.

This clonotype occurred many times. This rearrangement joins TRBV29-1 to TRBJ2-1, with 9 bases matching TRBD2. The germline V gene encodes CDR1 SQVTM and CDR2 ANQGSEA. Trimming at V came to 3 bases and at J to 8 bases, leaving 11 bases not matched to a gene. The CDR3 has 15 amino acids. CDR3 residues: CSVDLVLAGRDEQFF. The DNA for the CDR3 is TGCAGCGTTGACTTAGTGCTAGCGGGGAGGGATGAGCAGTTCTTC.

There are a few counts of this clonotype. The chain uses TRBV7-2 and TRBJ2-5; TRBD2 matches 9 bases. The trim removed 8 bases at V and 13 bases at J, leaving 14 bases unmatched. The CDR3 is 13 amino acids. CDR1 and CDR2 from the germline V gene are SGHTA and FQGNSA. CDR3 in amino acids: CASYRGAGGSGYF. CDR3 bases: TGTGCCAGCTACAGAGGAGCGGGGGGCTCGGGGTACTTC.

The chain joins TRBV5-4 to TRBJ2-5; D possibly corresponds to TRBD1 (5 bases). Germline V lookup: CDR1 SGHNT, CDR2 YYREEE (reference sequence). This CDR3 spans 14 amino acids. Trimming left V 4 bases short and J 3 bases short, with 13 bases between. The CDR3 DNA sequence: TGTGCCAGCAGCCCGGCTGGGGCAGAAGAGACCCAGTACTTC. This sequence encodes CASSPAGAEETQYF.

CDR3 loop: CASSRQGRPPLHF. CDR3 coding DNA: TGTGCCAGCAGCCGACAGGGGAGGCCACCCCTCCACTTT. The chain joins TRBV6-5 to TRBJ1-6, with 8 positions matching TRBD1. Losses at the gene ends were 6 bases for V and 11 bases for J; bases not matched to a gene: 6. From germline, CDR1 is MNHEY and CDR2 SVGAGI. The CDR3 spans 13 residues.

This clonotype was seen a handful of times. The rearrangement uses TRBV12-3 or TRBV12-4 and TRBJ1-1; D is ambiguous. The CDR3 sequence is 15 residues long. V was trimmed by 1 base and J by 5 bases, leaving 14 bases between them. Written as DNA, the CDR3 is TGTGCCAGCAGTTTAGTGGTAGGGCTGGGGACTGAAGCTTTCTTT. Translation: CASSLVVGLGTEAFF.